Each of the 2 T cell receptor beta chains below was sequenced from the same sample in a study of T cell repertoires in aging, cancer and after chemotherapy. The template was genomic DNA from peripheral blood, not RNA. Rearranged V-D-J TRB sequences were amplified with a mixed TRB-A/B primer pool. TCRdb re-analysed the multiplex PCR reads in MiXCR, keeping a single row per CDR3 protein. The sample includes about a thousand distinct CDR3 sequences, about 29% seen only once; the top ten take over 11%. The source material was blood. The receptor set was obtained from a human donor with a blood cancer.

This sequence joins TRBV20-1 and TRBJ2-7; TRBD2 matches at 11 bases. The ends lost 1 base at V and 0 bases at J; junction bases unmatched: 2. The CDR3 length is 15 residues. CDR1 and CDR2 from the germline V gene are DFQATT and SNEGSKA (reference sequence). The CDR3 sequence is CSARGLAGRSYEQYF. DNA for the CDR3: TGCAGTGCTAGAGGACTAGCGGGACGCTCCTACGAGCAGTACTTC.

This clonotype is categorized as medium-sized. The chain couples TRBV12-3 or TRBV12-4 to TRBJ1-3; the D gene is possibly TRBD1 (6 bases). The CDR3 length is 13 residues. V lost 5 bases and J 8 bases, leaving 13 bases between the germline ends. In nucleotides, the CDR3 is TGTGCCAGCAGTACCTTACAGGGATACACCATATATTTT. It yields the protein CASSTLQGYTIYF.